These 4 T cell receptor beta chains were all obtained from the same sample, sequenced in a study of Graves' ophthalmopathy and Graves' hyperthyroidism. CDR3 regions of TCR beta were amplified from RNA transcripts. After a first-round RT-PCR with HTBI primers, a second-round multiplex PCR was run. TCRdb reprocessed the multiplex PCR reads via MiXCR and lists one record per CDR3 protein. In the table there are under 350,000 distinct CDR3 sequences, about a sixth of which are singletons. The sample comprised peripheral blood. Receptors originate from an adult man with Graves' ophthalmopathy.

This chain uses TRBV6-1 with TRBJ2-5; the match to TRBD2 covers 10 bases. The germline V gene has CDR1 MNHNS and CDR2 SASEGT. With 3 bases clipped from V and 2 bases from J, the junction kept 3 bases outside the gene matches. CDR3 length: 15 amino acids. CDR3 amino acids: CASSETSGLQETQYF. CDR3 bases: TGTGCCAGCAGTGAGACTAGCGGGCTTCAAGAGACCCAGTACTTC.

This clonotype was seen ten or more times. Germline and junction disagree at one end, which may indicate a read error. This chain joins TRBV5-1 and TRBJ1-1; 8 nucleotides align to TRBD1. This CDR3 region has 13 residues. Germline loops: CDR1 SGHRS, CDR2 YFSETQ. CDR3 nucleotides: TGTGCCAGCAGCCTCGGGACAGGCACTGAAGCTTTCTTT. Translation: CASSLGTGTEAFF.

The rearrangement links TRBV12-3 or TRBV12-4 to TRBJ1-1; 9 bases are shared with TRBD1. V shed 5 bases, J shed 9 bases, and the junction held 4 bases outside the gene matches. CDR3 length: 12 amino acids. The CDR3 DNA reads TGTGCCAGCAGTCGGGACAGGGCCCAAGCTTTCTTT. This translates into CASSRDRAQAFF.

This clonotype was seen many times. The V call is TRBV19, the J call TRBJ1-5, with a tentative D call TRBD1 (6 bases). Deletions cut 5 bases from V and 0 bases from J, with 14 bases between. CDR1 is LNHDA, CDR2 SQIVND, per germline (reference sequence). CDR3 length equals 16 residues. The CDR3 loop reads CASSPRQETSNQPQHF. CDR3 DNA sequence: TGTGCCAGTAGTCCGAGACAGGAAACTAGCAATCAGCCCCAGCATTTT.